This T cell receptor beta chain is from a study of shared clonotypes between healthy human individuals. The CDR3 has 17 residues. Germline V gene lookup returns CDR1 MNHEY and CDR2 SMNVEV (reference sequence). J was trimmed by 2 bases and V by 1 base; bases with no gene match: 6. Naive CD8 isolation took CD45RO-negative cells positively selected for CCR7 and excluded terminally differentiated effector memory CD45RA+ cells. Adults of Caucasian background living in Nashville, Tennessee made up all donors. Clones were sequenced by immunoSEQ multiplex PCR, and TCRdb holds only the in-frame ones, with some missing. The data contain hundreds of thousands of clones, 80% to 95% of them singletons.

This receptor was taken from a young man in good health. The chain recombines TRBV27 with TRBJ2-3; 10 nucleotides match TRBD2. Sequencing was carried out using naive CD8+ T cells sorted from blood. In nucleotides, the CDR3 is TGTGCCAGCAGTTTATATGCGACTAGCGGGCCCACAGATACGCAGTATTTT. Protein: CASSLYATSGPTDTQYF.